One sample yielded the 20 T cell receptor beta chains listed below, sequenced in a study of CD8 T cells in ankylosing spondylitis. One entry per CDR3 protein results from TCRdb running MiXCR on the 5' RACE reads. The repertoire includes roughly 120,000 distinct CDR3 sequences, roughly 13% of them detected once, and roughly 3% sits in the top ten. Sequencing input: blood, either unsorted or a sorted T cell fraction (not recorded which). The source of these receptors is a female donor with ankylosing spondylitis or in good health (not recorded which).

J is TRBJ1-2 and V is TRBV28, with a tentative D call TRBD1 (5 bases). CDR3 size: 15 residues. V gave up 3 bases and J gave up 2 bases, with 13 bases separating them. From germline, CDR1 is MDHEN and CDR2 SYDVKM. The CDR3 DNA follows: TGTGCCAGCAGTTTTTATCTGGGGCGAAACTATGGCTACACCTTC. This translates into CASSFYLGRNYGYTF.

This clonotype was recorded many times. This chain links TRBV12-3 or TRBV12-4 with TRBJ2-1; TRBD2 matches at 7 bases. CDR3 length equals 13 residues. V lost 6 bases and J lost 6; bases outside the gene matches: 5. This CDR3 reads CASRGPSGNEQFF. The CDR3 coding sequence is TGTGCCAGCAGGGGCCCTAGCGGCAATGAGCAGTTCTTC.

This clonotype was detected many times. This chain links TRBV11-1 with TRBJ1-3; D ambiguous. With 1 base removed from V and 0 bases from J, the gap between germline ends came to 16 bases. CDR3 length equals 18 residues. CDR1 is SGHAT and CDR2 is FQDESV in the germline V gene (reference sequence). CDR3 DNA: TGTGCCAGCAGCTTAGTGGACCGCCGGGAGGGCTCTGGAAACACCATATATTTT. This encodes CASSLVDRREGSGNTIYF.

This clonotype was picked up many times. The chain recombines TRBV11-2 with TRBJ2-2, with 7 nucleotides matching TRBD1. Per germline, CDR1 SGHAT and CDR2 FQNNGV. The trim removed 5 bases at V and 3 bases at J, leaving 15 bases unmatched. This CDR3 is 18 amino acids long. The CDR3 protein is CASSTRDSLSGDTGELFF. CDR3 DNA sequence: TGTGCCAGCAGCACCCGGGACAGCCTATCGGGTGACACCGGGGAGCTGTTTTTT.

The rearrangement uses TRBV29-1 and TRBJ1-2; D uncertain. The CDR3 consists of 9 residues. V lost 7 bases and J 8 bases, leaving 8 bases between the germline ends. In germline, CDR1 is SQVTM, CDR2 ANQGSEA. The CDR3, as DNA: TGCAGCGAAGAGGAGGGCTACACCTTC. Translating gives CSEEEGYTF.

This clonotype turned up a few times. The genes are TRBV4-2 and TRBJ2-1; TRBD1 aligns across 7 bases. The CDR3 has 15 residues. Per germline, CDR1 LGHNA and CDR2 YNFKEQ. Trimming removed 2 bases from V and 7 bases from J; junction bases left unmatched: 8. The DNA for the CDR3 is TGTGCCAGCAGCCAACCCGGGACAGCTCGAAATGAGCAGTTCTTC. It encodes CASSQPGTARNEQFF.

This chain uses TRBV18 with TRBJ2-2; either TRBD1 or TRBD2 may supply D (5 bases each). Germline V gene sequence: CDR1 KGHSH, CDR2 LQKENI. The CDR3 sequence is 16 residues long. With 4 bases removed from V and 8 bases from J, the gap between germline ends came to 20 bases. For the CDR3, the DNA is TGTGCCAGCTCACGACGGGACCCCGACTCCGGGGGGGAGCTGTTTTTT. Translated, it gives CASSRRDPDSGGELFF.

This clonotype came up many times. The chain employs TRBV28 and TRBJ2-7; D is unclear. The V end was cut by 2 bases, the J end by 3 bases, with 8 bases between. This CDR3 region has 13 residues. The germline V gene encodes CDR1 MDHEN and CDR2 SYDVKM. The CDR3 bases are TGTGCCAGCAGTTTACAACAAAACTACGAGCAGTACTTC. This encodes CASSLQQNYEQYF.

This chain uses TRBV7-3 with TRBJ2-1; weak D call: TRBD1 (6 bases). This CDR3 is 15 amino acids long. Trimming removed 3 bases at V and 0 bases at J, with 9 bases between. Germline-derived CDR1 and CDR2 are SGHTA and FQGTGA. CDR3 sequence reads: CASSFDRSSYNEQFF. The DNA of the CDR3 is TGTGCCAGCAGCTTTGACAGGAGCTCCTACAATGAGCAGTTCTTC.

This clonotype was seen many times. The gene calls are TRBV20-1 and TRBJ2-3; D perhaps matches TRBD2 (7 bases). CDR1 and CDR2 (germline): DFQATT, SNEGSKA (reference sequence). The CDR3 sequence is 13 residues long. The ends were cut back, 4 bases at V and 6 bases at J, with 14 bases in the middle. The CDR3: CSAIIQGGDTQYF. CDR3 DNA sequence: TGCAGTGCTATTATACAGGGAGGGGATACGCAGTATTTT.

This clonotype came up many times. The gene calls are TRBV5-1 and TRBJ1-1, with TRBD1 identical over 8 bases. The CDR3 length is 14 residues. Trimming at V came to 5 bases and at J to 2 bases, leaving 5 bases not matched to a gene. Germline loops: CDR1 SGHRS, CDR2 YFSETQ. CDR3 sequence (DNA): TGCGCCAGCAGTAGCGCAGGGGGCAACACTGAAGCTTTCTTT. This codes for CASSSAGGNTEAFF.

This clonotype was seen a handful of times. The gene calls are TRBV7-9 and TRBJ2-1; 8 bases are a match to TRBD2. V lost 1 base, J lost 7 bases, and 0 bases stayed unmatched. The CDR3 runs 13 residues. From germline, CDR1 is SEHNR and CDR2 FQNEAQ (reference sequence). This chain's CDR3 is CASSLVAGNEQFF. CDR3 in DNA: TGTGCCAGCAGCTTAGTAGCGGGGAATGAGCAGTTCTTC.

This clonotype was seen at least ten times. The V gene is TRBV27, the J gene TRBJ2-1; D uncertain. The germline V gene encodes CDR1 MNHEY and CDR2 SMNVEV (reference sequence). CDR3 length equals 13 residues. V lost 6 bases and J 6 bases, leaving 12 bases between the germline ends. Here the CDR3 DNA reads TGTGCCAGCAGACCCTACGCTGGCAATGAGCAGTTCTTC. It translates to CASRPYAGNEQFF.

This clonotype came up once. The genes are TRBV29-1 and TRBJ2-2; perhaps TRBD2 as D (5 bases). CDR3 length equals 14 residues. V dropped 5 bases and J dropped 4 bases, with 14 bases sitting between them. Per germline, CDR1 SQVTM and CDR2 ANQGSEA. Here the CDR3 DNA reads TGCAGCGTTTTGAGGGATACCGGCACCGGGGAGCTGTTTTTT. This encodes CSVLRDTGTGELFF.

The V gene is TRBV28, the J gene TRBJ2-7, with D possibly being TRBD1 or TRBD2 (5 bases each). From germline, CDR1 is MDHEN and CDR2 SYDVKM. V lost 9 bases and J lost 0, with 15 bases in between. The CDR3 contains 14 residues. The CDR3: CASYRDASSYEQYF. In nucleotides, the CDR3 is TGTGCCAGTTACCGGGACGCGAGCTCCTACGAGCAGTACTTC.

This clonotype was seen ten or more times. The V gene is TRBV3-1, the J gene TRBJ2-2, with 9 bases aligning to TRBD1. The CDR3 contains 16 residues. Germline assignment: CDR1 LGHDT and CDR2 YNNKEL (reference sequence). Unmatched junction bases numbered 10, after V lost 5 bases and J lost 6 bases. CDR3 in amino acids: CASSGPGQGMAGELFF. CDR3 coding DNA: TGTGCCAGCAGCGGACCGGGACAGGGAATGGCCGGGGAGCTGTTTTTT.

This rearrangement joins TRBV7-2 to TRBJ2-3, with D tentatively TRBD1 (7 bases). The length of the CDR3 is 16 residues. CDR1 and CDR2 from the germline V gene are SGHTA and FQGNSA. V dropped 6 bases and J dropped 0 bases, with 16 bases sitting between them. CDR3 in DNA: TGTGCCAGCAGGGTTAACAGGGGAGGAAGCACAGATACGCAGTATTTT. This translates into CASRVNRGGSTDTQYF.

This clonotype was detected ten times or more. The rearrangement uses TRBV7-2 and TRBJ2-1, with 8 bases fitting TRBD2. Germline CDR1 and CDR2: SGHTA and FQGNSA. This CDR3 is 16 amino acids long. V gave up 5 bases and J gave up 8 bases; unmatched junction bases: 14. CDR3 region: CASSLRSGGAVYEQFF. The CDR3, as DNA: TGTGCCAGCAGCCTCCGCTCGGGGGGGGCCGTTTATGAGCAGTTCTTC. Looking up the rest from reference TRBV7-2 and TRBJ2-1 gives the full variable domain: GAGVSQSPSNKVTEKGKDVELRCDPISGHTALYWYRQSLGQGLEFLIYFQGNSAPDKSGLPSDRFSAERTGGSVSTLTIQRTQQEDSAVYLCASSLRSGGAVYEQFFGPGTRLTVL.

V is TRBV19 and J is TRBJ1-5; no definite D call. The V gene's germline CDR1 is LNHDA and CDR2 SQIVND (reference sequence). Trimming removed 1 base at V and 1 base at J, with 8 bases between. There are 15 residues in the CDR3. CDR3 nucleotides: TGTGCCAGTAGTATAGCCCACCCCAGCAATCAGCCCCAGCATTTT. Translation gives CASSIAHPSNQPQHF.

The gene calls are TRBV25-1 and TRBJ2-3; 7 bases are shared with TRBD2. Germline-derived CDR1 and CDR2 are MGHDK and SYGVNS. With V trimmed by 1 base and J by 4 bases, 5 bases remained unmatched. CDR3 length: 15 amino acids. Written as DNA, the CDR3 is TGTGCCAGCAGTGAATCTAGGGGAGGGTCAGATACGCAGTATTTT. This gives the protein CASSESRGGSDTQYF.